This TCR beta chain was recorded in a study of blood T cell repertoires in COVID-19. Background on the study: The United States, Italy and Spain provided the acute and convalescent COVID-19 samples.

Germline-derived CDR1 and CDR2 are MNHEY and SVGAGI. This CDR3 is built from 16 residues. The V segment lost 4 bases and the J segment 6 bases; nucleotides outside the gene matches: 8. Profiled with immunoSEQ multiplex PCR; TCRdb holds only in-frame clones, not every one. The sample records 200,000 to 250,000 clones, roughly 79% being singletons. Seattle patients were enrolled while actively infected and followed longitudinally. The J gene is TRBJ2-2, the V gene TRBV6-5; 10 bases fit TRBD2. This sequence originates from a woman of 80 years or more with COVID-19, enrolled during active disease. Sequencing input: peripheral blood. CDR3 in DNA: TGTGCCAGCAGTTCCCGAGGGAGCGGGGGGGCCGGGGAGCTGTTTTTT. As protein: CASSSRGSGGAGELFF.